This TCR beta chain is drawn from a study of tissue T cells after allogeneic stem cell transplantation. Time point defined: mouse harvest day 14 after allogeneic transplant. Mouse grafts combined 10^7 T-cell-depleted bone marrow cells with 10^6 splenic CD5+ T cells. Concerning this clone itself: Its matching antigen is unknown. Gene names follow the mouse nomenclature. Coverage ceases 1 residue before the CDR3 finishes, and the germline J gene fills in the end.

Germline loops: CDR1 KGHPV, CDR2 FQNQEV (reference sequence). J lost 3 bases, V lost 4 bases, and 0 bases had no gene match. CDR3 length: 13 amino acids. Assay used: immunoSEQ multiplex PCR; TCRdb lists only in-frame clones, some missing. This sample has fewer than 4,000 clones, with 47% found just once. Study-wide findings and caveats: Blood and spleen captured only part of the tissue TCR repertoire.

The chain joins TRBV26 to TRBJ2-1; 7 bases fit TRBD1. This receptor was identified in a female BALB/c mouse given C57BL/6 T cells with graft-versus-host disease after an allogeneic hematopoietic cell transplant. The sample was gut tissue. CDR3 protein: CASSRQGYAEQFF. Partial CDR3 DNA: TGTGCCAGCAGTCGACAGGGCTATGCTGAGCAGTTC.